These 23 T cell receptor beta chains share one sample of origin, sequenced in a study of shared clonotypes between healthy human individuals. The naive CD8 population came from CD45RO-negative cells selected for CCR7, without terminally differentiated effector memory CD45RA+ cells. The assay was immunoSEQ multiplex PCR, and TCRdb's table has in-frame clones only and misses some. The sample carries roughly 810,000 clones, 96% recorded once. The sample consisted of naive CD8+ T cells sorted from blood. All receptors come from a man aged 25-40 years in good health.

The chain joins TRBV15 to TRBJ2-3; 15 bases fit TRBD2. V shed 0 bases, J shed 9 bases, and the junction held 10 bases outside the gene matches. The CDR3 contains 18 residues. Germline loops: CDR1 LNHNV, CDR2 YYDKDF (reference sequence). CDR3 region: CATSREPGLAGGPGTQYF. The CDR3 DNA sequence: TGTGCCACCAGCAGAGAGCCCGGACTAGCGGGAGGGCCTGGGACGCAGTATTTT. The full variable domain, rest sourced from reference TRBV15 and TRBJ2-3, is DAMVIQNPRYQVTQFGKPVTLSCSQTLNHNVMYWYQQKSSQAPKLLFHYYDKDFNNEADTPDNFQSRRPNTSFCFLDIRSPGLGDTAMYLCATSREPGLAGGPGTQYFGPGTRLTVL.

This chain joins TRBV7-9 and TRBJ2-1; 8 bases are shared with TRBD2. Germline V gene sequence: CDR1 SEHNR, CDR2 FQNEAQ (reference sequence). Germline trimming cut 8 bases from V and 10 bases from J; bases unmatched to any gene: 7. The CDR3 is made up of 12 amino acids. The DNA of the CDR3 is TGTGCCAGCCGGAGCGGGAGCCAGGAGCAGTTCTTC. It translates to CASRSGSQEQFF.

The chain links TRBV30 to TRBJ2-7, with D perhaps matching TRBD2 (7 bases). The CDR3 is 14 residues long. V shed 5 bases and J shed 4 bases, with 18 bases lying between them. CDR1 and CDR2 from the germline V gene are GTSNPN and SVGIG (reference sequence). The CDR3 spells CAWELPGGRYEQYF. The DNA for the CDR3 is TGTGCCTGGGAACTCCCGGGGGGCAGGTACGAGCAGTACTTC.

This sequence joins TRBV7-8 and TRBJ2-3, with D possibly TRBD1 on 6 matching bases. Germline V lookup: CDR1 SGHVS, CDR2 FQNEAQ. The CDR3 contains 13 residues. Trimming pared 0 bases from V and 5 bases from J, leaving 6 bases between. CDR3 region: CASSLAGGDTQYF. CDR3 nucleotide sequence: TGTGCCAGCAGCTTAGCAGGGGGAGATACGCAGTATTTT.

In DNA, the CDR3 is TGTGCCAGCAGCCCTGGAGAGGGGGCTGAAGCTTTCTTT. As protein: CASSPGEGAEAFF. The chain uses TRBV5-4 and TRBJ1-1; TRBD1 might be the D (6 bases). Germline-derived CDR1 and CDR2 are SGHNT and YYREEE (reference sequence). This CDR3 has 13 amino acids. V was shortened by 4 bases and J by 6 bases, with 13 bases between the two germline ends.

This clone appeared a single time. CDR3 sequence reads: CASSLVSSGSSYNEQFF. The CDR3 bases are TGCGCCAGCAGCTTGGTGTCTAGCGGTAGCTCCTACAATGAGCAGTTCTTC. The chain carries TRBV5-1 and TRBJ2-1; TRBD2 agrees at 7 bases. J was trimmed by 0 bases and V by 0 bases; bases with no gene match: 6. This CDR3 has 17 residues. Germline V gives CDR1 SGHRS, CDR2 YFSETQ. The whole variable domain, filled in from reference TRBV5-1 and TRBJ2-1, reads KAGVTQTPRYLIKTRGQQVTLSCSPISGHRSVSWYQQTPGQGLQFLFEYFSETQRNKGNFPGRFSGRQFSNSRSEMNVSTLELGDSALYLCASSLVSSGSSYNEQFFGPGTRLTVL.

The V and J genes are TRBV25-1 and TRBJ2-7; 7 nucleotides line up with TRBD2. Trimming took 2 bases from V and 4 from J; bases not matched to a gene: 2. The CDR3 runs 13 residues. The germline V gene encodes CDR1 MGHDK and CDR2 SYGVNS. The CDR3 sequence is CASSESGTYEQYF. CDR3 nucleotide sequence: TGTGCCAGCAGTGAAAGCGGGACGTACGAGCAGTACTTC.

V and J are TRBV10-1 and TRBJ2-7, with 7 bases identical to TRBD2. CDR1 and CDR2 (germline): WNHNN, SYGVQD (reference sequence). V was clipped by 3 bases and J by 2 bases; unmatched bases: 4. The CDR3 runs to 14 residues. The CDR3 bases are TGCGCCAGCAGTGATGCGGGAGCCACCTACGAGCAGTACTTC. Residues: CASSDAGATYEQYF.

The chain couples TRBV13 to TRBJ2-7; D not certain. The V gene lost 4 bases and the J gene lost 3 bases, with 10 bases spanning the gap. The V gene's germline CDR1 is PRHDT and CDR2 FYEKMQ (reference sequence). This CDR3 contains 13 residues. The CDR3 is CASSYQYSYEQYF. The CDR3 region has the DNA TGTGCCAGCAGCTATCAATATAGCTACGAGCAGTACTTC.

This clone was counted a single time. The rearrangement uses TRBV5-3 and TRBJ2-3; 7 nucleotides agree with TRBD2. TRBV5-3 falls under the ORF class, with uncertain function. The ends lost 3 bases at V and 1 base at J; junction bases unmatched: 2. The CDR3 length is 14 residues. For the CDR3, the DNA is TGTGCCAGAAGCTCCCTAGCGGGCACAGATACGCAGTATTTT. Its protein is CARSSLAGTDTQYF.

The chain combines TRBV4-3 with TRBJ2-7, with 9 positions matching TRBD2. V was pared by 6 bases and J by 7 bases, with 13 bases of the junction left unmatched. CDR3 size: 15 residues. The V gene's germline CDR1 is LGHNA and CDR2 YSLEER. The CDR3 loop is CASSLQAGGGREQYF. The DNA of the CDR3 is TGCGCCAGCAGTCTACAAGCGGGAGGCGGTCGAGAGCAGTACTTC.

CDR3 bases: TGTGCCAGCAGTCTCTCGGGTCTCTCTGGAAACACCATATATTTT. It codes for CASSLSGLSGNTIYF. The chain recombines TRBV27 with TRBJ1-3, with D unclear. Germline-derived CDR1 and CDR2 are MNHEY and SMNVEV (reference sequence). The CDR3 is 15 residues long. The V gene lost 5 bases and the J gene lost 0 bases, with 11 bases spanning the gap.

V usage is TRBV5-4 and J usage is TRBJ1-1; possibly TRBD1 for D (6 bases). Trimming left V 7 bases short and J 5 bases short, with 18 bases between. CDR3 length: 14 residues. Germline values: CDR1 SGHNT, CDR2 YYREEE (reference sequence). CDR3 in DNA: TGTGCCAGCGGTATATCAGGGGTTTGGACTGAAGCTTTCTTT. This sequence encodes CASGISGVWTEAFF.

The chain carries TRBV9 and TRBJ1-1, with D possibly TRBD1 on 5 matching bases. Germline V gene sequence: CDR1 SGDLS, CDR2 YYNGEE. The CDR3 covers 14 residues. V was clipped by 0 bases and J by 4 bases, with 10 bases between them. This CDR3 reads CASSVVGGATEAFF. In DNA form, the CDR3 reads TGTGCCAGCAGCGTAGTCGGAGGGGCCACTGAAGCTTTCTTT.

The chain couples TRBV19 to TRBJ2-7; 9 bases line up with TRBD1. CDR1 and CDR2 (germline): LNHDA, SQIVND (reference sequence). The CDR3 is made up of 14 amino acids. V shed 3 bases and J 3 bases; nucleotides not matched to a gene: 3. Written as DNA, the CDR3 is TGTGCCAGTAGTATCACGGGACAGGGCTACGAGCAGTACTTC. It encodes CASSITGQGYEQYF.

The chain uses TRBV18 and TRBJ2-1; a possible D gene is TRBD1 (6 bases). Per germline, CDR1 KGHSH and CDR2 LQKENI. Between the trimmed V and J ends, which lost 0 bases and 2 bases, there was a span of 11 bases. The CDR3 has 16 amino acids. The CDR3 loop is CASSPPSGETYNEQFF. The DNA of the CDR3 is TGTGCCAGCTCACCACCGTCAGGGGAAACCTACAATGAGCAGTTCTTC.

The chain combines TRBV1 with TRBJ2-1; the listed D gene, TRBD2, was not tested against the DNA. TRBV1 is a pseudogene locus. The CDR3 is made up of 15 amino acids. The CDR3: CTSNHLAEAKNEQFF. The CDR3 region has the DNA TGCACCAGCAATCACCTAGCGGAAGCTAAGAATGAGCAGTTCTTC.

The V gene is TRBV7-9, the J gene TRBJ2-7; D might be TRBD2 (6 bases). The germline V gene has CDR1 SEHNR and CDR2 FQNEAQ (reference sequence). Trimming shortened V by 3 bases and J by 2 bases, and 14 bases separated the two germline ends. The CDR3 has 15 residues. For the CDR3, the DNA is TGTGCCAGCAGCTTCCCCGGGAGAAAGGCCTACGAGCAGTACTTC. Its translation: CASSFPGRKAYEQYF.

The CDR3 spells CASSVTGDLYEQYF. The CDR3 DNA reads as TGTGCCAGCAGTGTTACAGGTGATCTCTACGAGCAGTACTTC. This chain connects TRBV6-6 to TRBJ2-7, with D maybe TRBD1 (5 bases). Germline values: CDR1 MNHNY, CDR2 SVGAGI (reference sequence). The V end lost 5 bases, the J end lost 3 bases, and 14 bases lay between the germline ends. The CDR3 contains 14 residues.

The gene calls are TRBV7-6 and TRBJ2-7; 10 bases fit TRBD2. The CDR3 contains 18 residues. Germline CDR1 reads SGHVS; CDR2 reads FNYEAQ. Trimming cost V 7 bases and J 0 bases; bases outside gene matches: 15. The CDR3 DNA follows: TGTGCCAGCACCTTCCCCCCAATTAGCGGGAGGAGCTCCTACGAGCAGTACTTC. Its translation is CASTFPPISGRSSYEQYF.

This clone was picked up a small number of times. This CDR3 is also generated by other DNA sequences in the sample. The gene calls are TRBV9 and TRBJ2-2; D uncertain. V lost 0 bases and J lost 5, with 2 bases in between. Germline V gene sequence: CDR1 SGDLS, CDR2 YYNGEE. The CDR3 is made up of 12 amino acids. CDR3 amino acids: CASSVVTGELFF. CDR3 DNA sequence: TGTGCCAGCAGCGTAGTGACCGGGGAGCTGTTTTTT.

This chain's CDR3 is CASSLRTGREAFF. In DNA, the CDR3 is TGTGCCAGCAGTTTAAGGACAGGGAGAGAAGCTTTCTTT. This chain uses TRBV27 with TRBJ1-1; 8 nucleotides agree with TRBD1. The CDR3 contains 13 residues. V lost 2 bases, J lost 8 bases, and 4 bases stayed unmatched. Germline CDR1 is MNHEY and CDR2 is SMNVEV (reference sequence).

This chain connects TRBV5-4 to TRBJ1-1; 7 bases line up with TRBD1. CDR1 is SGHNT and CDR2 is YYREEE in the germline V gene (reference sequence). There are 15 residues in the CDR3. J gave up 0 bases and V 2 bases, and 4 bases lay outside the gene matches. The CDR3 spells CASSFTGALNTEAFF. The CDR3 DNA reads TGTGCCAGCAGCTTCACAGGGGCCCTGAACACTGAAGCTTTCTTT.